These 30 T cell receptor beta chains were sequenced from one sample in a study of blood T cell repertoires in COVID-19. The repertoire was sequenced with immunoSEQ multiplex PCR; TCRdb's copy has only in-frame clones and lacks some. The sample has about 260,000 clones, roughly 85% seen once; the top ten hold about 4.5%. The source material was peripheral blood. The receptors shown here come from a man between 60 and 75 years old who had recovered from COVID-19.

The chain recombines TRBV5-5 with TRBJ2-7; 12 bases map to TRBD1. The CDR3 extends over 14 amino acids. CDR1 and CDR2 (germline): SGHKS, YYEKEE (reference sequence). V trimming: 7 bases; J trimming: 4 bases; junction bases outside the gene matches: 6. The CDR3 loop is CASGWDRGRYEQYF. Here the CDR3 DNA reads TGTGCCAGCGGGTGGGACAGGGGGCGTTACGAGCAGTACTTC. The variable domain in full, with the rest retrieved from reference TRBV5-5 and TRBJ2-7, is DAGVTQSPTHLIKTRGQQVTLRCSPISGHKSVSWYQQVLGQGPQFIFQYYEKEERGRGNFPDRFSARQFPNYSSELNVNALLLGDSALYLCASGWDRGRYEQYFGPGTRLTVT.

This chain links TRBV30 with TRBJ2-2, with 11 bases matching TRBD2. With 2 bases clipped from V and 4 bases from J, the junction kept 3 bases outside the gene matches. This CDR3 region has 15 residues. From germline, CDR1 is GTSNPN and CDR2 SVGIG (reference sequence). The CDR3: CAWSPLAGATGELFF. In nucleotides, the CDR3 is TGTGCCTGGAGTCCACTAGCGGGAGCCACCGGGGAGCTGTTTTTT.

This clone was detected only a few times. The V call is TRBV6-6, the J call TRBJ1-5; tentative D call: TRBD1 (5 bases). The CDR3 extends over 15 amino acids. V lost 6 bases and J lost 2, with 14 bases in between. Germline-derived CDR1 and CDR2 are MNHNY and SVGAGI (reference sequence). DNA of the CDR3: TGTGCCAGCAGAGACCAGGGAATTGGCAATCAGCCCCAGCATTTT. Translation gives CASRDQGIGNQPQHF.

This chain links TRBV19 with TRBJ1-6, with D hard to call. This CDR3 has 15 amino acids. CDR1 is LNHDA, CDR2 SQIVND, per germline (reference sequence). Trimming removed 6 bases from V and 0 bases from J, with 9 bases in between. The CDR3 spells CASREQSSYNSPLHF. CDR3 sequence (DNA): TGTGCCAGTAGGGAACAGAGCTCCTATAATTCACCCCTCCACTTT.

The V call is TRBV12-3 or TRBV12-4, the J call TRBJ1-6; no clear D gene. This CDR3 region has 13 residues. Between the trimmed V and J ends, which lost 6 bases and 3 bases, there was a span of 6 bases. The CDR3 DNA reads TGTGCCAGCAGCGCTAGCTATAATTCACCCCTCCACTTT. Translated: CASSASYNSPLHF.

Comments on this clone: Additional DNA sequences in this sample encode the identical CDR3. This chain joins TRBV5-1 and TRBJ2-7; 9 bases line up with TRBD1. There are 15 residues in the CDR3. J gave up 2 bases and V 4 bases, and 7 bases lay outside the gene matches. Germline lookup yields CDR1 SGHRS and CDR2 YFSETQ. The CDR3 here is CASSQRTGATYEQYF. The CDR3 coding sequence is TGCGCCAGCAGCCAACGGACAGGGGCGACCTACGAGCAGTACTTC.

The chain uses TRBV6-5 and TRBJ1-1, with D maybe TRBD1 (5 bases). Germline V gene lookup returns CDR1 MNHEY and CDR2 SVGAGI. Trimming took 6 bases from V and 2 from J, leaving 13 bases between them. The CDR3 is 14 amino acids. CDR3 in amino acids: CASSDTRANTEAFF. DNA of the CDR3: TGTGCCAGCAGCGATACCAGGGCCAACACTGAAGCTTTCTTT.

J is TRBJ1-1 and V is TRBV2; D remains unclear. Germline V gene lookup returns CDR1 SNHLY and CDR2 FYNNEI. The CDR3 consists of 13 residues. V gave up 7 bases and J gave up 6 bases, with 15 bases separating them. The CDR3 sequence: CASNPQGGAEAFF. DNA of the CDR3: TGTGCCAGCAATCCCCAAGGAGGTGCTGAAGCTTTCTTT.

The chain carries TRBV7-3 and TRBJ2-7; 9 positions match TRBD1. Looked up from germline, CDR1 is SGHTA and CDR2 is FQGTGA. V gave up 8 bases and J gave up 2 bases; unmatched junction bases: 7. CDR3 length equals 14 residues. The DNA for the CDR3 is TGTGCCAGCGGGACAGGGATGGCCCCCTACGAGCAGTACTTC. Translated, it gives CASGTGMAPYEQYF.

The chain uses TRBV5-1 and TRBJ1-4; TRBD1 agrees at 9 bases. The CDR3 length is 14 residues. V was pared by 4 bases and J by 3 bases, with 1 base of the junction left unmatched. Germline CDR1 and CDR2: SGHRS and YFSETQ. The CDR3, as DNA: TGCGCCAGCAGCGGGACAGGGTCTAATGAAAAACTGTTTTTT. This sequence encodes CASSGTGSNEKLFF.

J is TRBJ2-3 and V is TRBV5-4; 9 bases align to TRBD2. Unmatched junction bases numbered 4, after V lost 2 bases and J lost 0 bases. Germline V CDR1 and CDR2: SGHNT, YYREEE (reference sequence). The CDR3 covers 16 residues. CDR3 sequence reads: CASSLAGGHSTDTQYF. The CDR3 DNA is TGTGCCAGCAGCTTAGCGGGGGGTCATAGCACAGATACGCAGTATTTT.

The rearrangement uses TRBV24-1 and TRBJ1-1; tentatively, D is TRBD1 (6 bases). Germline assignment: CDR1 KGHDR and CDR2 SFDVKD. The V end lost 3 bases, the J end lost 1 base, and 11 bases lay between the germline ends. The CDR3 extends over 15 amino acids. The CDR3 reads CATSDPRGANTEAFF. CDR3 DNA sequence: TGTGCCACCAGTGATCCCCGGGGGGCGAACACTGAAGCTTTCTTT.

The chain couples TRBV10-2 to TRBJ2-6, with D tentatively TRBD1 (8 bases). From germline, CDR1 is WSHSY and CDR2 SAAADI. The CDR3 extends over 16 amino acids. The V and J ends lost 5 bases and 2 bases respectively, with 13 bases between them. Here the CDR3 reads CASSRTGGAGANVLTF. In DNA form, the CDR3 reads TGCGCCAGCAGTAGAACAGGGGGGGCTGGGGCCAACGTCCTGACTTTC.

This chain uses TRBV6-2 or TRBV6-3 with TRBJ2-2, with unresolved D. This CDR3 is 13 amino acids long. Trimming took off 6 bases at V and 1 base at J, with 6 bases between the two ends. CDR1 is MNHEY, CDR2 SVGEGT, per germline. In DNA form, the CDR3 reads TGTGCCAGCAGCCAACAGAACACCGGGGAGCTGTTTTTT. Translating gives CASSQQNTGELFF.

CDR3 nucleotide sequence: TGTGCCAGCAGCCGCGGGAACCAAGAGACCCAGTACTTC. Its translation is CASSRGNQETQYF. The rearrangement uses TRBV27 and TRBJ2-5; possible D gene TRBD2, 6 bases. The CDR3 has 13 residues. The V end lost 6 bases, the J end lost 0 bases, and 8 bases lay between the germline ends. Germline V gene data show CDR1 as MNHEY and CDR2 as SMNVEV (reference sequence).

The gene calls are TRBV5-1 and TRBJ2-5; D is uncertain. This CDR3 contains 14 residues. The germline V gene encodes CDR1 SGHRS and CDR2 YFSETQ. The ends were cut back, 0 bases at V and 1 base at J, with 7 bases in the middle. CDR3 residues: CASSLVALQETQYF. CDR3 sequence (DNA): TGCGCCAGCAGCTTGGTGGCCCTCCAAGAGACCCAGTACTTC. Complete variable domain (other parts from reference TRBV5-1 and TRBJ2-5): KAGVTQTPRYLIKTRGQQVTLSCSPISGHRSVSWYQQTPGQGLQFLFEYFSETQRNKGNFPGRFSGRQFSNSRSEMNVSTLELGDSALYLCASSLVALQETQYFGPGTRLLVL.

The J gene is TRBJ2-1, the V gene TRBV5-1; no clear D gene. There are 15 residues in the CDR3. The germline V gene has CDR1 SGHRS and CDR2 YFSETQ. V lost 0 bases and J 0 bases, leaving 7 bases between the germline ends. CDR3 sequence: CASSLVASSYNEQFF. CDR3 DNA: TGCGCCAGCAGCTTGGTAGCTAGCTCCTACAATGAGCAGTTCTTC.

The chain has TRBV7-2 and TRBJ1-1; no reliable D call. Trimming removed 3 bases at V and 0 bases at J, with 11 bases between. The CDR3 totals 15 residues. CDR1 and CDR2 from the germline V gene are SGHTA and FQGNSA. CDR3 protein: CASSFHSGMNTEAFF. CDR3 nucleotide sequence: TGTGCCAGCAGCTTTCATTCAGGCATGAACACTGAAGCTTTCTTT.

This clone has a handful of counts. The rearrangement uses TRBV5-5 and TRBJ2-5, with 8 bases that match TRBD2. CDR3 length: 16 residues. CDR1 and CDR2 from the germline V gene are SGHKS and YYEKEE (reference sequence). V lost 0 bases, J lost 2 bases, and 6 bases stayed unmatched. In nucleotides, the CDR3 is TGTGCCAGCAGCTTGGTGGAGCGGGGGCATCAAGAGACCCAGTACTTC. It is translated as CASSLVERGHQETQYF.

The chain employs TRBV12-3 or TRBV12-4 and TRBJ2-5, with D tentatively TRBD2 (5 bases). The CDR3 consists of 12 residues. V was cut by 3 bases and J by 3 bases, with 5 bases left in between. The CDR3 coding sequence is TGTGCCAGCAGTTTCGGGGAAGAGACCCAGTACTTC. Translating gives CASSFGEETQYF.

The V call is TRBV6-6, the J call TRBJ1-2, with no clear D. V dropped 7 bases and J dropped 0 bases, with 6 bases sitting between them. CDR1 and CDR2 (germline): MNHNY, SVGAGI (reference sequence). CDR3 length: 12 amino acids. In DNA, the CDR3 is TGTGCCAGCACCCAGTCTAACTATGGCTACACCTTC. Translated: CASTQSNYGYTF.

J is TRBJ1-1 and V is TRBV2, with TRBD1 matching over 7 bases. From germline, CDR1 is SNHLY and CDR2 FYNNEI. The CDR3 runs to 13 residues. The junction had 6 bases not matched to a gene; V was cut back by 4 bases and J by 7 bases. CDR3 sequence reads: CASSGAGGLEAFF. In DNA, the CDR3 is TGTGCCAGCAGTGGGGCAGGGGGGCTTGAAGCTTTCTTT.

This clone has only one observation. DNA for the CDR3: TGTGCCAGCAGCCCGAGAAAAAACCTAGCGGGAGTTCGGGAGACCCAGTACTTC. Its translation: CASSPRKNLAGVRETQYF. The V call is TRBV3-1 (or the pseudogene TRBV3-2), the J call TRBJ2-5; 10 positions match TRBD2. With V trimmed by 4 bases and J by 5 bases, 16 bases remained unmatched. The V gene's germline CDR1 is LGHDT and CDR2 YNNKEL (reference sequence). CDR3 size: 18 residues.

The J gene is TRBJ2-6, the V gene TRBV30; D unresolved. With 5 bases removed from V and 1 base from J, the gap between germline ends came to 6 bases. This CDR3 contains 13 residues. The germline V gene has CDR1 GTSNPN and CDR2 SVGIG (reference sequence). The CDR3 spells CAWDSSGANVLTF. The CDR3 region has the DNA TGTGCCTGGGACTCATCTGGGGCCAACGTCCTGACTTTC.

This clone was detected a few times. This chain uses TRBV6-5 with TRBJ1-2, with 9 nucleotides matching TRBD1. This CDR3 has 13 amino acids. V lost 6 bases to trimming and J lost 5 bases; unmatched junction nucleotides: 4. Germline V gene lookup returns CDR1 MNHEY and CDR2 SVGAGI. CDR3 in DNA: TGTGCCAGCAGAGGACAGGGGTTATATGGCTACACCTTC. Translated, it gives CASRGQGLYGYTF.

The chain is built from TRBV7-2 and TRBJ1-2; D might be TRBD1 (6 bases). Germline V gene data show CDR1 as SGHTA and CDR2 as FQGNSA. Trimming took off 5 bases at V and 4 bases at J, with 14 bases between the two ends. The CDR3 totals 14 residues. The DNA of the CDR3 is TGTGCCAGCAGCCCACAGGGCGCCGGCTATGGCTACACCTTC. It encodes CASSPQGAGYGYTF.

This chain links TRBV6-6 with TRBJ1-2; 7 bases map to TRBD1. Germline CDR1 and CDR2: MNHNY and SVGAGI (reference sequence). With V trimmed by 6 bases and J by 0 bases, 7 bases remained unmatched. CDR3 length: 15 amino acids. CDR3 bases: TGTGCCAGCAGAAGGGGAGACAGGGCTAACTATGGCTACACCTTC. It yields the protein CASRRGDRANYGYTF.

J is TRBJ1-1 and V is TRBV29-1; a possible D gene is TRBD1 (5 bases). Germline CDR1 and CDR2: SQVTM and ANQGSEA. Trimming took off 4 bases at V and 8 bases at J, with 11 bases between the two ends. CDR3 length equals 11 residues. In DNA form, the CDR3 reads TGCAGCGTTGGGGCAGGGTCGGAAGCTTTCTTT. Protein sequence: CSVGAGSEAFF.

The rearrangement uses TRBV5-1 and TRBJ2-2; D may be TRBD1 (6 bases). Germline V gene sequence: CDR1 SGHRS, CDR2 YFSETQ. The CDR3 totals 15 residues. The V and J ends lost 7 bases and 0 bases respectively, with 13 bases between them. CDR3 residues: CASQERGSNTGELFF. CDR3 in DNA: TGCGCCAGCCAAGAAAGGGGGTCGAACACCGGGGAGCTGTTTTTT.

The gene calls are TRBV5-6 and TRBJ2-2, with D unclear. Germline V gene data show CDR1 as SGHDT and CDR2 as YYEEEE. Trimming cost V 0 bases and J 1 base, with 7 bases left between them. The CDR3 has 15 residues. CDR3 nucleotide sequence: TGTGCCAGCAGCTTGGTAGCTAGGAACACCGGGGAGCTGTTTTTT. The encoded protein is CASSLVARNTGELFF. Using reference TRBV5-6 and TRBJ2-2 for the parts outside the CDR3, the full variable domain is DAGVTQSPTHLIKTRGQQVTLRCSPKSGHDTVSWYQQALGQGPQFIFQYYEEEERQRGNFPDRFSGHQFPNYSSELNVNALLLGDSALYLCASSLVARNTGELFFGEGSRLTVL.